The rows below give T cell receptor beta chains drawn from one sample of a study of CD8+ T cells in alopecia areata. The protocol was immunoSEQ multiplex PCR, while the TCRdb copy is restricted to in-frame clones and leaves out a portion. Of 110,000 to 150,000 clones listed, under 60% were seen once; the top ten hold roughly 6.5%. The sequenced sample was CD4+ T cells sorted from blood, obtained at week 0. The receptors were sampled from a human donor with alopecia areata. The CDR3 runs from the conserved cysteine through the conserved F or W. D genes are given only for firm matches. For some rows the clone size is stated as once, few or many, or as a class when expanded; others skip it.

TRBJ1-2 | - | - | TRBV29-1 | CSVGFDYGYTF | TGCAGCGTCGGCTTTGACTATGGCTACACCTTC
TRBJ1-5 | - | - | TRBV25-1 | CASSEYRREANQPQHF | TGTGCCAGCAGTGAATATCGCCGGGAGGCTAATCAGCCCCAGCATTTT
TRBJ2-5 | - | few | TRBV7-2 | CASSLTSGETQYF | TGTGCCAGCAGCCTAACTTCGGGGGAGACCCAGTACTTC
TRBJ2-5 | - | few | TRBV5-1 | CASSSSGGQETQYF | TGCGCCAGCAGCTCATCAGGGGGGCAAGAGACCCAGTACTTC
TRBJ2-6 | - | - | TRBV29-1 | CSVEGKGGSSGANVLTF | TGCAGCGTTGAGGGCAAGGGGGGCTCCTCTGGGGCCAACGTCCTGACTTTC
TRBJ1-6 | - | - | TRBV10-3 | CATRDLSYNSPLHF | TGTGCCACCAGGGACCTCTCCTATAATTCACCCCTCCACTTT
TRBJ1-2 | - | few | TRBV29-1 | CSVEGTRYPYGYTF | TGCAGCGTGGAAGGGACAAGATACCCCTATGGCTACACCTTC
TRBJ1-1 | - | - | TRBV18 | CASSPELWVAFF | TGTGCCAGCTCACCTGAGCTTTGGGTGGCTTTCTTT
TRBJ1-1 | - | once | TRBV5-1 | CASSLKRGAAVGTEAFF | TGCGCCAGCAGCTTGAAACGAGGGGCGGCCGTGGGCACTGAAGCTTTCTTT
TRBJ2-1 | - | - | TRBV5-1 | CASSLQGNEQFF | TGCGCCAGCAGCTTACAGGGAAATGAGCAGTTCTTC
TRBJ1-1 | TRBD1 | - | TRBV29-1 | CSVHQGARTEAFF | TGCAGCGTGCATCAGGGGGCGAGAACTGAAGCTTTCTTT
TRBJ2-2 | - | - | TRBV19 | CASSSSGTTNTGELFF | TGTGCCAGTAGTTCCTCCGGGACAACGAACACCGGGGAGCTGTTTTTT
TRBJ1-2 | - | - | TRBV6-5 | CASSSVQTMGNGYTF | TGTGCCAGCAGCTCCGTCCAGACGATGGGGAATGGCTACACCTTC
TRBJ2-1 | - | - | TRBV9 | CASSGWRNEQFF | TGTGCCAGCAGCGGGTGGAGAAATGAGCAGTTCTTC
TRBJ2-5 | - | - | TRBV6-5 | CASSYNGPGETQYF | TGTGCCAGCAGTTACAACGGCCCGGGGGAGACCCAGTACTTC
TRBJ2-1 | - | - | TRBV27 | CASSFGGGPSNEQFF | TGTGCCAGCAGTTTTGGGGGGGGGCCCTCCAATGAGCAGTTCTTC
TRBJ2-7 | - | - | TRBV5-4 | CASNSPVGEQYF | TGTGCCAGCAACTCCCCCGTTGGCGAGCAGTACTTC
TRBJ1-2 | - | - | TRBV25-1 | CASSVSRDYGYTF | TGTGCCAGCAGTGTTTCTAGGGATTATGGCTACACCTTC
TRBJ2-7 | - | - | TRBV4-1 | CASSYDRGAEQYF | TGCGCCAGCAGCTACGATAGAGGGGCAGAGCAGTACTTC
TRBJ2-7 | - | few | TRBV6-6 | CASSYGYKFEQYF | TGTGCCAGCAGTTACGGGTATAAGTTCGAGCAGTACTTC
TRBJ2-5 | TRBD2 | - | TRBV7-2 | CASSLEGLAGGISETQYF | TGTGCCAGCAGCTTAGAGGGACTAGCGGGGGGCATCTCGGAGACCCAGTACTTC
TRBJ1-6 | TRBD1 | - | TRBV4-2 | CASSTGTENSPLHF | TGTGCCAGCAGTACCGGGACAGAGAATTCACCCCTCCACTTT
TRBJ2-4 | - | - | TRBV19 | CASSIGTSKNIQYF | TGTGCCAGTAGTATTGGGACCTCCAAAAACATTCAGTACTTC
TRBJ2-7 | - | - | TRBV27 | CASSPSVGGPYEQYF | TGTGCCAGCAGTCCCTCCGTGGGTGGGCCCTACGAGCAGTACTTC
TRBJ1-1 | TRBD1 | - | TRBV10-3 | CATSGGPNTEAFF | TGTGCCACTTCAGGGGGCCCGAACACTGAAGCTTTCTTT
TRBJ2-7 | - | - | TRBV20-1 | CSAGDRYEQYF | TGCAGTGCTGGAGACCGGTACGAGCAGTACTTC
TRBJ2-4 | - | few | TRBV6-5 | CASSSGYIQYF | TGTGCCAGCAGTTCAGGGTACATTCAGTACTTC
TRBJ2-7 | TRBD1 | - | TRBV18 | CASSLAGTGGRSYEQYF | TGTGCCAGCTCGCTTGCCGGGACAGGGGGCCGCTCCTACGAGCAGTACTTC
TRBJ1-1 | - | - | TRBV5-1 | CASSITGYTEAFF | TGCGCCAGCAGCATTACAGGGTACACTGAAGCTTTCTTT
TRBJ2-7 | - | - | TRBV5-1 | CASSLSGGRWSEQYF | TGCGCCAGCAGCTTGAGTGGGGGGCGCTGGTCCGAGCAGTACTTC
TRBJ1-3 | - | few | TRBV6-5 | CASRTTSSGNTIYF | TGTGCCAGCAGAACGACCTCCTCTGGAAACACCATATATTTT
TRBJ2-1 | TRBD2 | - | TRBV4-2 | CASSQDGTSGWEQFF | TGTGCCAGCAGCCAAGATGGGACTAGCGGGTGGGAGCAGTTCTTC
TRBJ2-2 | - | many | TRBV2 | CARSRDTGELFF | TGTGCCAGAAGCAGGGACACCGGGGAGCTGTTTTTT
TRBJ1-1 | - | - | TRBV4-3 | CASSPGGREAFF | TGCGCCAGCAGCCCTGGGGGGCGGGAAGCTTTCTTT
TRBJ1-4 | - | - | TRBV28 | CASSLWGGEKLFF | TGTGCCAGCAGTTTATGGGGCGGGGAAAAACTGTTTTTT
TRBJ1-2 | - | - | TRBV2 | CASTPGGFSGYTF | TGTGCCAGCACCCCAGGAGGGTTTTCTGGCTACACCTTC
TRBJ2-7 | TRBD2 | - | TRBV29-1 | CSAQGLAANEQYF | TGCAGCGCCCAGGGACTAGCTGCGAACGAGCAGTACTTC
TRBJ2-1 | - | few | TRBV7-9 | CASSLALQGNEQFF | TGTGCCAGCAGCTTAGCGCTGCAGGGCAATGAGCAGTTCTTC
TRBJ1-3 | - | - | TRBV29-1 | CSVVVGDPGNTIYF | TGCAGCGTTGTCGTCGGGGACCCTGGAAACACCATATATTTT
TRBJ2-2 | - | - | TRBV2 | CASSETSSSGELFF | TGTGCCAGCAGTGAAACTTCGTCTTCCGGGGAGCTGTTTTTT
TRBJ1-2 | - | - | TRBV11-3 | CASSLEGRRGNYGYTF | TGTGCCAGCAGCTTAGAGGGCCGCCGAGGGAACTATGGCTACACCTTC
TRBJ2-7 | TRBD1 | - | TRBV29-1 | CSAVPGQGANEQYF | TGCAGCGCCGTCCCGGGACAGGGGGCGAATGAGCAGTACTTC
TRBJ2-7 | TRBD1 | - | TRBV15 | CATSRVPGQGYEQYF | TGTGCCACCAGCAGAGTACCGGGACAGGGGTACGAGCAGTACTTC
TRBJ2-3 | - | - | TRBV19 | CASSMYRGSTDTQYF | TGTGCCAGTAGTATGTATAGGGGATCCACAGATACGCAGTATTTT
TRBJ2-5 | - | - | TRBV2 | CASRGPFPQETQYF | TGTGCCAGCAGGGGCCCATTTCCTCAGGAGACCCAGTACTTC
TRBJ2-3 | - | - | TRBV9 | CASTRGSKSTDTQYF | TGTGCCAGCACTCGGGGGAGCAAAAGCACAGATACGCAGTATTTT
TRBJ1-2 | - | - | TRBV7-9 | CASSLVPDADYGYTF | TGTGCCAGCAGCTTAGTCCCGGACGCGGATTATGGCTACACCTTC
TRBJ2-1 | - | - | TRBV7-2 | CASSPSFKQFF | TGTGCCAGCAGCCCCAGTTTTAAGCAGTTCTTC
TRBJ2-4 | TRBD1 | - | TRBV7-6 | CASSHPGQENIQYF | TGTGCCAGCAGCCACCCGGGACAGGAAAACATTCAGTACTTC
TRBJ1-2 | - | - | TRBV18 | CASSPNGGQTAGYTF | TGTGCCAGCTCACCAAATGGCGGACAGACGGCTGGCTACACCTTC